This T cell receptor (beta chain) was identified during a study of T cell repertoires in cytomegalovirus infection. Broader study findings: Individuals carrying CMV plus the relevant HLA were identified by cumulative frequency of public TCR beta families.

Germline CDR1 is SGHTA and CDR2 is FQGNSA. V lost 4 bases to trimming and J lost 5 bases, with 11 bases between them. The CDR3 consists of 13 residues. TCRdb re-derived calls from the reads in MiXCR, one entry per CDR3 protein. The sample lists about 360,000 distinct CDR3 sequences; just under 35% were seen once. Details on this clonotype: Its specificity is not known.

The chain carries TRBV7-2 and TRBJ2-5; D might be TRBD1 (6 bases). This sample comprised cultured PBMCs, obtained from culture after CMV antigen stimulation. The source is a human donor in good health (CMV status not recorded). Some clones in this sample may be carry-over from other donors' samples. The CDR3 is CASSSQGSETQYF. CDR3 DNA sequence: TGTGCCAGCAGCTCTCAGGGGTCGGAGACCCAGTACTTC.